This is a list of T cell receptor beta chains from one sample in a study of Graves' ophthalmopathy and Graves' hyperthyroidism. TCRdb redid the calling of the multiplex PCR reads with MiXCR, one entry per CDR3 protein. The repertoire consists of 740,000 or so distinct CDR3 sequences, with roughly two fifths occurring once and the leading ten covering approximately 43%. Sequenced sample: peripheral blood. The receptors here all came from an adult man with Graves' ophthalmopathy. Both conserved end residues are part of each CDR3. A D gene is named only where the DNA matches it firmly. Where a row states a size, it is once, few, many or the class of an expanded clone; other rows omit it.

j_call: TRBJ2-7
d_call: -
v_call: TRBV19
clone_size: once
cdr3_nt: TGTGCCAGTAGTGGGTACCGGGACGAAGACAATGAGCAGTACTTC
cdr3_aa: CASSGYRDEDNEQYF

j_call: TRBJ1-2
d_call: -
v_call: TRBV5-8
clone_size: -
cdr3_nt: TGTGCCAGCAGCCCCCCCCAGGCAACACCGATGGGCTACACCTTC
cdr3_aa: CASSPPQATPMGYTF

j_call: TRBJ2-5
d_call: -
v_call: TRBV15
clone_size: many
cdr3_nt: TGTGCCACCAGCAGAGATCTTGAGACACAGCAAGAGACCCAGTACTTC
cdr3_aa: CATSRDLETQQETQYF

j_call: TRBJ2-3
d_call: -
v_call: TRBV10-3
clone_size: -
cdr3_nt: TGTGCCACCCGCGATCGGGGGACTGACACAGATACGCAGTATTTT
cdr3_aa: CATRDRGTDTDTQYF

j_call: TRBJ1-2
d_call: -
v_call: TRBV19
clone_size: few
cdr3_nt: TGTGCCAGTAGTATAGAGCACGGCGTCAGCTACTATGGCTACACCTTC
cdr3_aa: CASSIEHGVSYYGYTF

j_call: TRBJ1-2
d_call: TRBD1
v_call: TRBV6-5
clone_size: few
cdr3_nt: TGTGCCAGCAGTGCCGGGACAGTCTCTCCTAGCTATGGCTACACCTTC
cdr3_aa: CASSAGTVSPSYGYTF

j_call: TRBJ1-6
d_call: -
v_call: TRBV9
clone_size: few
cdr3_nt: TGTGCCAGCAGCCAGGGGTTTAATTCACCCCTCCACTTT
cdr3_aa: CASSQGFNSPLHF

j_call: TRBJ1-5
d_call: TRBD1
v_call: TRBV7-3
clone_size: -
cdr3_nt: TGTGCCAGCAGCTTAAGGCCCGACAGGGACACCTATAATCAGCCCCAGCATTTT
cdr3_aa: CASSLRPDRDTYNQPQHF

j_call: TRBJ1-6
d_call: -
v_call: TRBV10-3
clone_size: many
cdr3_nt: TGTGCCATCAGTGAGTCGCGGGACACAAATTCACCCCTCCACTTT
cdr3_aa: CAISESRDTNSPLHF

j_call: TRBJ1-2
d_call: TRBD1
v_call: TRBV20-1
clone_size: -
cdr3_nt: TGCAGTGCCCCGCCGGACAGGAACTATGGCTACACCTTC
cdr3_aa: CSAPPDRNYGYTF

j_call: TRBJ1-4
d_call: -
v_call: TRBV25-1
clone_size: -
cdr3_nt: TGCGCCAGCAGCCAAGGGAAGATTGGTGAAAAACTGTTTTTT
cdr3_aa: CASSQGKIGEKLFF

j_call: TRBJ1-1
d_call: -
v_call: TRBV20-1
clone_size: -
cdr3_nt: TGCAGTGCTAGAAAGCCTGGCGCGCCTACAGGCCGAGGGACTGAAGCTTTCTTT
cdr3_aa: CSARKPGAPTGRGTEAFF

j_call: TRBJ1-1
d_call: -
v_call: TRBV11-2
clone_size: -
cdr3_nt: TGTGCCAGCAGCCCCTTCCAGGGAGCGTATAGGAACACTGAAGCTTTCTTT
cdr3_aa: CASSPFQGAYRNTEAFF

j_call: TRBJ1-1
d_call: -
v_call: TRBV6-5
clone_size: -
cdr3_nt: TGTGCCAGCAGTTTCGTGCACCCACAGCGAAACACTGAAGCTTTCTTT
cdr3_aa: CASSFVHPQRNTEAFF

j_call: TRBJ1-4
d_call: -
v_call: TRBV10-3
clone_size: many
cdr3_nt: TGTGCCATCAGTGAGTCAGGAGCAACTAATGAAAAACTGTTTTTT
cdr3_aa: CAISESGATNEKLFF

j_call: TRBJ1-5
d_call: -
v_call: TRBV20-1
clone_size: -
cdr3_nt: TGCAGTGCTTCCCCGGGGGGGAAGAATGTTCAGCCCCAGCATTTT
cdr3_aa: CSASPGGKNVQPQHF

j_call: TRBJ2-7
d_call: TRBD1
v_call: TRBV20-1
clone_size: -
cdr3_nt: TGCAGTGCTATCGGGGACAGAGTGGTCCACGAGCAGTACTTC
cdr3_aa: CSAIGDRVVHEQYF

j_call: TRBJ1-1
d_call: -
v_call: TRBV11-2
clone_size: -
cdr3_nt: TGTGCCAGCAGCCACGGGCCCTACACTGAAGCTTTCTTT
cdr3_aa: CASSHGPYTEAFF

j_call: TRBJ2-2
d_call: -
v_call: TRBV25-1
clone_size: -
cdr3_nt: TGTGCCAGCAGCCTAAGTACAGGCTGGGAGCTGTTTTTT
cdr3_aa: CASSLSTGWELFF

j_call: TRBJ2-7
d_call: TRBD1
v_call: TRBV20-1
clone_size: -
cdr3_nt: TGCAGTGCTAGAGTTACCGGGACAGGGGTGTACGAGCAGTACTTC
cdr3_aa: CSARVTGTGVYEQYF

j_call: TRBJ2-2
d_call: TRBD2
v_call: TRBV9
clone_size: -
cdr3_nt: TGTGCCAGCAGCGTAGCGTGGGGGGGTCGCGGTGTCGGGGAGCTGTTTTTT
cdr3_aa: CASSVAWGGRGVGELFF

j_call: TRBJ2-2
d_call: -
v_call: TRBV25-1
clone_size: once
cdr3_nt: TGTGCCAGCATACTGGACGGAGGGACCGGGGAGCTGTTTTTT
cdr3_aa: CASILDGGTGELFF

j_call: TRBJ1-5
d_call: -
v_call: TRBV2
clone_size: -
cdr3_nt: TGTGCCAGCAGTGAATGGGCAGGGTTGTACGTACAGCCCCAGCATTTT
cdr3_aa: CASSEWAGLYVQPQHF

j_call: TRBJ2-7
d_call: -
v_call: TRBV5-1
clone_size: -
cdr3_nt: TGCGCCAGCAGCTTCAGAGGGGGGGGAATCTACGAGCAGTACTTC
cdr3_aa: CASSFRGGGIYEQYF

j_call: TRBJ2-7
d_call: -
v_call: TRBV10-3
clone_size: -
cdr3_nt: TGTGCCGGGTTACTTAATAGGGGGTCCTACGAGCAGTACTTC
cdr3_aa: CAGLLNRGSYEQYF

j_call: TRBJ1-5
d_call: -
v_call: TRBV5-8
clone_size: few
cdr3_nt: TGTGCCAGCAGCTTGCACAGGACGAGCAATCAGCCCCAGCATTTT
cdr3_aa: CASSLHRTSNQPQHF

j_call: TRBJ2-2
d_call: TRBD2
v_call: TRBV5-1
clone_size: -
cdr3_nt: TGTGCCAGCAGCTTACGACTAGCGGGTTACACCGGGGAGCTGTTTTTT
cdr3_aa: CASSLRLAGYTGELFF

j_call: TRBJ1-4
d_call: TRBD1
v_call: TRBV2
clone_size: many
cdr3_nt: TGTGCCAGCAGTGAATGGACAGGGGCGGAGGAAAAACTGTTTTTT
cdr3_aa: CASSEWTGAEEKLFF

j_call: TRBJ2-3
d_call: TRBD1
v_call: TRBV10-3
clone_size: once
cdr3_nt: TGTGCCATCAGTGAGTCCAACAGGGGACGGACAGATACGCAGTATTTT
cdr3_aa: CAISESNRGRTDTQYF

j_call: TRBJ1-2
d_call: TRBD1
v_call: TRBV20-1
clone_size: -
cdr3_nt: TGCAGTGCTATAGCGGGACAGGGGTTTCTAGGGTATGGCTACACCTTC
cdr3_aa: CSAIAGQGFLGYGYTF

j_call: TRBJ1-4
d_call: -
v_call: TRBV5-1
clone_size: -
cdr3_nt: TGCGCCAGGAAAAAGACAGTTAATGAAAAACTGTTTTTT
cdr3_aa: CARKKTVNEKLFF

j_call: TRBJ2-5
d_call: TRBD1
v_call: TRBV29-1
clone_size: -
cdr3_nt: TGCAGCGTGACCAGACAGGGTCAAGAGACCCAGTACTTC
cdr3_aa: CSVTRQGQETQYF

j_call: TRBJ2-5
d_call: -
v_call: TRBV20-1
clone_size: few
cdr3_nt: TGCAGTGCCATCGAAGTCGGGGGACCCATGGAGACCCAGTACTTC
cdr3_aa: CSAIEVGGPMETQYF

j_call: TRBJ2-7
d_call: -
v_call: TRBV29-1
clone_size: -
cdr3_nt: TGCAGTGCTGACGGGCCAGACGAATACGAGCGGTACTTC
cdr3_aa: CSADGPDEYERYF

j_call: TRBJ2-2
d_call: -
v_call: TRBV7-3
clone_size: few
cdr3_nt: TGTGCCAGCAGCCCCCAGGCGACCGGGGAGCTGTTTTTT
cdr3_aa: CASSPQATGELFF

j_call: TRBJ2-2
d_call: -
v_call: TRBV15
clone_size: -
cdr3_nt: TGTGCCACCAGCAGGCAGACAGGGAACACCGGGGAGCTGTTTTTT
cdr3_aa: CATSRQTGNTGELFF

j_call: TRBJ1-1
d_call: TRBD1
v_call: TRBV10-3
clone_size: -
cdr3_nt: TGTGCCAGCAGTTACTCGGGACAGGTCGCTGAAGCTTTCTTT
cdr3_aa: CASSYSGQVAEAFF

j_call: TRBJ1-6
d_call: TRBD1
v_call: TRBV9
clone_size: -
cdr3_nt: TGTGCCAGCAGCCAAGACCCCAGGGGGTTTAGTTCACCCCTCCACTTT
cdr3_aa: CASSQDPRGFSSPLHF

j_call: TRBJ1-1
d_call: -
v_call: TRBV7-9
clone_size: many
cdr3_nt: TGTGCCAGCCGCTTGAATCTAGAAGCTTTCTTT
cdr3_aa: CASRLNLEAFF

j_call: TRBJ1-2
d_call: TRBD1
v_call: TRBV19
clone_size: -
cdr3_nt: TGTGCCAGTAGTACGCCAACAGGGGGAGAGTCTAACTATGGCTACACCTTC
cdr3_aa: CASSTPTGGESNYGYTF

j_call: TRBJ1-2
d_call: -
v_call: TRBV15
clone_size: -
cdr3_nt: TGTGCCACCAGCAGATACGGACAGTCGAGCTATGGCTACACCTTC
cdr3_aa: CATSRYGQSSYGYTF

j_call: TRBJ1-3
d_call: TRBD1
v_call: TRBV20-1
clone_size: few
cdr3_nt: TGCAGTGCTACCGGACAGGCTGGAAACACCATATATTTT
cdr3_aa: CSATGQAGNTIYF

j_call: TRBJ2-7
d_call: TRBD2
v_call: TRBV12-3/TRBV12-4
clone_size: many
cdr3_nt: TGTGCCAGCAGACCGACTAGCGGGACGTACGAGCAGTACTTC
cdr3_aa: CASRPTSGTYEQYF